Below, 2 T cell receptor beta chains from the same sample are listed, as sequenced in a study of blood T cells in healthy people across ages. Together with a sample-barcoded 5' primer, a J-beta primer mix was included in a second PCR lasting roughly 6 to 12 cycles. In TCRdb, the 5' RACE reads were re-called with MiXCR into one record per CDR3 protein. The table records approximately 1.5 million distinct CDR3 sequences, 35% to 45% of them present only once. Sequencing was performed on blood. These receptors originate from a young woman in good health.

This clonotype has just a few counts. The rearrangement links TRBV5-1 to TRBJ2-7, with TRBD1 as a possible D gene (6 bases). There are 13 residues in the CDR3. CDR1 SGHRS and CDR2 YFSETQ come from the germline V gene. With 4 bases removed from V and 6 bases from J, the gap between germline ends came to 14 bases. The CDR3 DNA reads TGCGCCAGCAGCGGAAGACAGGAGAGCGAGCAGTACTTC. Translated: CASSGRQESEQYF.

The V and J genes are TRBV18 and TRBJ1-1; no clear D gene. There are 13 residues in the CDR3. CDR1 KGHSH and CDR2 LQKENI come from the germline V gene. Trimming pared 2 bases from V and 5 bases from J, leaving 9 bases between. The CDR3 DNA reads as TGTGCCAGCTCACCAACCCAAGGGACTGAAGCTTTCTTT. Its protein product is CASSPTQGTEAFF.